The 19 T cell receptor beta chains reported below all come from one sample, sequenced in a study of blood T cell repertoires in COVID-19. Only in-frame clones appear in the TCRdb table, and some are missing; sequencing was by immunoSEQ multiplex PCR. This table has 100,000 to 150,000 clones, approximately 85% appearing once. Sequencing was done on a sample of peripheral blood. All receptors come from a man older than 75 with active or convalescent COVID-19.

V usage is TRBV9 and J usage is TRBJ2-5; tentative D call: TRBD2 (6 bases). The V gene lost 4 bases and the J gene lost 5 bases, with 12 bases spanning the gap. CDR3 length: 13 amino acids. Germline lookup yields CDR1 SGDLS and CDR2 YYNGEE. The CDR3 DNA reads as TGTGCCAGCAGCCCTAGCGTCGTCGAGACCCAGTACTTC. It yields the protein CASSPSVVETQYF.

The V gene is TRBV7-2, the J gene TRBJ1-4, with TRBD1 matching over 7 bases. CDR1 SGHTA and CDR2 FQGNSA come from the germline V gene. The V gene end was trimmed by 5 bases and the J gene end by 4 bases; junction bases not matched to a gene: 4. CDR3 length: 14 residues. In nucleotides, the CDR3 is TGTGCCAGCAGCCCGACAGGGCTTAATGAAAAACTGTTTTTT. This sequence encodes CASSPTGLNEKLFF.

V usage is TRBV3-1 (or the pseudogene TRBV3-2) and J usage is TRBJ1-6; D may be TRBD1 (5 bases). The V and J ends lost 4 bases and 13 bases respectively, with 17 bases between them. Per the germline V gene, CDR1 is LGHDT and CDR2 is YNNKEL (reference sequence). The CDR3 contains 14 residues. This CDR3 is CASSPGGYGVPLHF. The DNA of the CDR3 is TGTGCCAGCAGCCCGGGGGGGTACGGGGTCCCCCTCCACTTT.

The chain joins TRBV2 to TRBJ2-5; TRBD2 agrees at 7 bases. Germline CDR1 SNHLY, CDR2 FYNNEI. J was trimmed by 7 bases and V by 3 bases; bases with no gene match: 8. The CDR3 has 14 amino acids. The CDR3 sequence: CASSDGGGSVTQYF. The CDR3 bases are TGTGCCAGCAGTGATGGCGGGGGAAGCGTGACCCAGTACTTC.

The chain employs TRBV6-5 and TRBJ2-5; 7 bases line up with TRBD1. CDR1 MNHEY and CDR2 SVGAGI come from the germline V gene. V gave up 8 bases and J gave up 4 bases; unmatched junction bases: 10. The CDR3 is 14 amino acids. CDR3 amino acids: CASAKGQRGETQYF. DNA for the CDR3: TGTGCCAGCGCTAAGGGACAGAGGGGAGAGACCCAGTACTTC.

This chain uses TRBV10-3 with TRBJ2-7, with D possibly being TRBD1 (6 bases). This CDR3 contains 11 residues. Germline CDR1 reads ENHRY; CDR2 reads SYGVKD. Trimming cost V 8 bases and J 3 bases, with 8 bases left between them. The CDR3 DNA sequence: TGTGCCATCGGACAGAGCTACGAGCAGTACTTC. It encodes CAIGQSYEQYF.

CDR3 sequence (DNA): TGTGCCAGCAGTGAACTAGCGGGAGCCCGAAATGAGCAGTTCTTC. Its protein product is CASSELAGARNEQFF. J is TRBJ2-1 and V is TRBV6-1; 10 positions match TRBD2. The ends lost 2 bases at V and 7 bases at J; junction bases unmatched: 5. Germline-derived CDR1 and CDR2 are MNHNS and SASEGT. The CDR3 has 15 residues.

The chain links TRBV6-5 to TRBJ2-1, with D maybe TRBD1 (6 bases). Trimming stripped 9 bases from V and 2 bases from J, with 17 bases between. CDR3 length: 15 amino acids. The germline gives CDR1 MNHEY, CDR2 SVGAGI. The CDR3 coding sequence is TGTGCCAGTAGACGTTCCGGGACAACCTACAATGAGCAGTTCTTC. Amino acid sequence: CASRRSGTTYNEQFF.

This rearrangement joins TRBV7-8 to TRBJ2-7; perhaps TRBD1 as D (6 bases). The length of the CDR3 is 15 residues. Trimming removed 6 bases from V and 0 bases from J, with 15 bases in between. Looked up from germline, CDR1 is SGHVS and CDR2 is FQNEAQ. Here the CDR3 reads CASRHIDRPSYEQYF. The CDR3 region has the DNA TGTGCCAGCAGACACATTGACAGGCCCTCCTACGAGCAGTACTTC.

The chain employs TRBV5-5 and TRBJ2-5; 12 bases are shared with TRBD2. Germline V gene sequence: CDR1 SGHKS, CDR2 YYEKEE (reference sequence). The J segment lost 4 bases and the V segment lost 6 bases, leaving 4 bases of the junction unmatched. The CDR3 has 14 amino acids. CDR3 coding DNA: TGTGCCAGCACCCAACTAGCGGGGGGAGAGACCCAGTACTTC. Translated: CASTQLAGGETQYF. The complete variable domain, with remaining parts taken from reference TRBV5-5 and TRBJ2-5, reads DAGVTQSPTHLIKTRGQQVTLRCSPISGHKSVSWYQQVLGQGPQFIFQYYEKEERGRGNFPDRFSARQFPNYSSELNVNALLLGDSALYLCASTQLAGGETQYFGPGTRLLVL.

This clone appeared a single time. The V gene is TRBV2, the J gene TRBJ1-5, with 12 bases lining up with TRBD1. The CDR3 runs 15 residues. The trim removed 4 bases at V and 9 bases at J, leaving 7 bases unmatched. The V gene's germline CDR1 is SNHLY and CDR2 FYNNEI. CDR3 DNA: TGTGCCAGCAGTGCCGGGACAGGGGGCGTAGGGCCCCAGCATTTT. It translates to CASSAGTGGVGPQHF.

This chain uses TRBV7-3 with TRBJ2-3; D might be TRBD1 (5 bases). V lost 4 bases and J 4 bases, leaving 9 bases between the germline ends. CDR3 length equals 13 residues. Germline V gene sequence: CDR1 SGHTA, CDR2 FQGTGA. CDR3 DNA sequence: TGTGCCAGCAGCTCCAGGGTCGCAGATACGCAGTATTTT. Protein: CASSSRVADTQYF.

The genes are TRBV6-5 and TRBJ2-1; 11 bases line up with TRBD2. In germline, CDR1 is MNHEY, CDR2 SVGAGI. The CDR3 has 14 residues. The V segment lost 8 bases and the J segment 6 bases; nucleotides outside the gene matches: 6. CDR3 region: CASQLAGAVNEQFF. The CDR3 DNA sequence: TGTGCCAGCCAACTAGCGGGAGCGGTCAATGAGCAGTTCTTC.

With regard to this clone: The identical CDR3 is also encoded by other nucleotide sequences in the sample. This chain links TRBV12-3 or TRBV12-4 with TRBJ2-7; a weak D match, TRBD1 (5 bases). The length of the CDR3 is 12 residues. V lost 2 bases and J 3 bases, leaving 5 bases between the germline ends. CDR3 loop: CASSLQGYEQYF. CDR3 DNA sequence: TGTGCCAGCAGTTTACAGGGCTACGAGCAGTACTTC.

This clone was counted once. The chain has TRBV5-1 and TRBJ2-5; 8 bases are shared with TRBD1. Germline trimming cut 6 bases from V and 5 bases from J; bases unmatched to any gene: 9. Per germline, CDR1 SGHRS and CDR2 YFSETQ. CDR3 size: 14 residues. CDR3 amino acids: CASTTAGGVETQYF. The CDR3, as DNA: TGCGCCAGCACTACGGCAGGGGGCGTCGAGACCCAGTACTTC.

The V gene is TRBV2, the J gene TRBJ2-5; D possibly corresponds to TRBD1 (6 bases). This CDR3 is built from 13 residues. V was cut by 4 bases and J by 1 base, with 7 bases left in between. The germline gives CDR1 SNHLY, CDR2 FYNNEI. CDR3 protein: CASSVQGQETQYF. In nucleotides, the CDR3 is TGTGCCAGCAGTGTACAGGGCCAAGAGACCCAGTACTTC. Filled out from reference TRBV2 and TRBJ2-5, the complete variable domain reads EPEVTQTPSHQVTQMGQEVILRCVPISNHLYFYWYRQILGQKVEFLVSFYNNEISEKSEIFDDQFSVERPDGSNFTLKIRSTKLEDSAMYFCASSVQGQETQYFGPGTRLLVL.

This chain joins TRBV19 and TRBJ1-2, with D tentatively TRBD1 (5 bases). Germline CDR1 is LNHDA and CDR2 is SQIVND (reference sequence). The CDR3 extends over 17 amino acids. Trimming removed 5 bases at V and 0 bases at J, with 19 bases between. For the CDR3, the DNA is TGTGCCAGTAGTGTCGGTTGGGGAGGGACTTCTAACTATGGCTACACCTTC. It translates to CASSVGWGGTSNYGYTF.

The CDR3 loop is CASSLLSLQAAGNTIYF. The CDR3 DNA reads TGTGCCAGCAGCTTGTTATCCCTCCAAGCGGCTGGAAACACCATATATTTT. V is TRBV5-6 and J is TRBJ1-3; D remains ambiguous. V dropped 1 base and J dropped 2 bases, with 16 bases sitting between them. Germline V gives CDR1 SGHDT, CDR2 YYEEEE. This CDR3 is built from 17 residues.

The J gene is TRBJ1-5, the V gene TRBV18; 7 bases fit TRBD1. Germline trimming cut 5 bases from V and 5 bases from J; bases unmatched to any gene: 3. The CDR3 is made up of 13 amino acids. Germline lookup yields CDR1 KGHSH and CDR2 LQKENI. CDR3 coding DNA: TGTGCCAGCTCAATAACAGGGGATCAGCCCCAGCATTTT. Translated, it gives CASSITGDQPQHF.